Presented here are 15 T cell receptor beta chains from one specimen sequenced in a study of T cells after posttransplantation cyclophosphamide (dated by TCRdb to 2016 to 2018). The library was prepared using the immunoSEQ multiplex PCR assay. Entries here come from immuneACCESS through TCRdb and include only in-frame sequences with V and J called. Some clones fail to appear in such tables; in the studies checked, an unresolved V gene covers under half of the shortfall, and the cause of the remainder is unknown. The sample table lists roughly 9,100 clones, roughly nine tenths of them with a count of one. The top ten hold 1.6% of the sample. Input material: memory CD4+ T cells sorted from PBMCs. These receptors were collected from a woman aged 60-75 years in good health, CMV-negative, and a related stem cell transplant donor.

The CDR3 reads CASSLTPAMAGGYGYTF. CDR3 in DNA: TGTGCCAGCAGCTTAACCCCCGCCATGGCAGGGGGCTATGGCTACACCTTC. The chain uses TRBV7-2 and TRBJ1-2, with 7 bases matching TRBD1. Germline CDR1 is SGHTA and CDR2 is FQGNSA. This CDR3 contains 17 residues. V lost 2 bases to trimming and J lost 4 bases; unmatched junction nucleotides: 13.

This clone was picked up one time. The chain links TRBV7-2 to TRBJ1-1, with 7 bases lining up with TRBD1. The CDR3 extends over 14 amino acids. Germline assignment: CDR1 SGHTA and CDR2 FQGNSA. Trimming took 5 bases from V and 4 from J; bases not matched to a gene: 7. The CDR3, as DNA: TGTGCCAGCAGCGCCCGCTCAGGGGGCACTGAAGCTTTCTTT. This codes for CASSARSGGTEAFF.

The DNA of the CDR3 is TGCGCCAGCAGCCTCGGTCAGGGGGCAATTGGTTACGAGCAGTACTTC. It specifies CASSLGQGAIGYEQYF. The chain joins TRBV4-1 to TRBJ2-5; 8 bases line up with TRBD1. TRBJ2-7 explains the end of the DNA better; the J call may be wrong. Looked up from germline, CDR1 is MGHRA and CDR2 is YSYEKL. The CDR3 is 16 amino acids.

Written as DNA, the CDR3 is TGTGCCAGCAGCGTAAGACTCCTCCCCACAGATACGCAGTATTTT. This translates into CASSVRLLPTDTQYF. The chain is built from TRBV9 and TRBJ2-3; no reliable D call. V lost 1 base, J lost 2 bases, and 11 bases lay in between. CDR1 is SGDLS and CDR2 is YYNGEE in the germline V gene. The CDR3 consists of 15 residues.

The V gene is TRBV23-1, the J gene TRBJ2-7, with 8 positions matching TRBD1. TRBV23-1 is labeled an ORF, and its function is uncertain. Germline trimming cut 0 bases from V and 2 bases from J; bases unmatched to any gene: 3. The CDR3 is made up of 15 amino acids. The CDR3 nucleotides read TGCGCCAGCAGTCAATCTTCCAGGGGGCCCTACGAGCAGTACGTC. Protein sequence: CASSQSSRGPYEQYV.

The chain has TRBV28 and TRBJ1-5, with D possibly matching TRBD1 (5 bases). Trimming cost V 7 bases and J 4 bases, with 14 bases left between them. Germline V gene lookup returns CDR1 MDHEN and CDR2 SYDVKM. The CDR3 length is 14 residues. The CDR3 loop reads CASTLGLSNQPQHF. The CDR3 nucleotides are TGTGCCAGCACCCTGGGACTGTCGAATCAGCCCCAGCATTTT.

This clone was seen just once. CDR3 protein: CASSLGVGASYEQYF. DNA for the CDR3: TGTGCCAGCAGCTTAGGGGTGGGGGCCTCCTACGAGCAGTACTTC. The chain couples TRBV11-2 to TRBJ2-7; perhaps TRBD1 as D (6 bases). Germline CDR1 SGHAT, CDR2 FQNNGV. This CDR3 comprises 15 residues. Trimming took 1 base from V and 0 from J, leaving 10 bases between them.

The chain has TRBV15 and TRBJ2-7; a weak D match, TRBD1 (6 bases). The germline V gene has CDR1 LNHNV and CDR2 YYDKDF (reference sequence). Between the trimmed V and J ends, which lost 5 bases and 1 base, there was a span of 15 bases. The CDR3 is 15 amino acids. CDR3 amino acids: CATSLPGTLSYEQYF. CDR3 coding DNA: TGTGCCACCAGCCTACCTGGGACATTATCCTACGAGCAGTACTTC.

V and J are TRBV7-9 and TRBJ2-1; 10 bases align to TRBD2. Trimming took 6 bases from V and 5 from J; bases not matched to a gene: 10. Germline V CDR1 and CDR2: SEHNR, FQNEAQ (reference sequence). The CDR3 extends over 16 amino acids. DNA for the CDR3: TGTGCCAGCAGTCTTGCCCTAGCGGGAGTGGACAATGAGCAGTTCTTC. Protein: CASSLALAGVDNEQFF. The entire variable domain, with the rest obtained from reference TRBV7-9 and TRBJ2-1, is as follows: DTGVSQNPRHKITKRGQNVTFRCDPISEHNRLYWYRQTLGQGPEFLTYFQNEAQLEKSRLLSDRFSAERPKGSFSTLEIQRTEQGDSAMYLCASSLALAGVDNEQFFGPGTRLTVL.

The chain recombines TRBV7-2 with TRBJ1-2; D gene uncertain. CDR1 and CDR2 (germline): SGHTA, FQGNSA. The CDR3 is 13 residues long. The ends were cut back, 3 bases at V and 7 bases at J, with 12 bases in the middle. In DNA form, the CDR3 reads TGTGCCAGCAGCTTTCCTAGTTTTGCTGGCTACACCTTC. Translating gives CASSFPSFAGYTF.

This clone is a singleton in its sample. This chain links TRBV5-1 with TRBJ2-1; maybe TRBD2 (6 bases). The CDR3 totals 19 residues. V was cut by 4 bases and J by 9 bases, with 32 bases left in between. Germline V CDR1 and CDR2: SGHRS, YFSETQ. CDR3 nucleotide sequence: TGCGCCAGCAGCAAAGGGATGGTATCGGCGGGATCTTCAGTAGGTGAGCAGTTCTTC. Amino acid sequence: CASSKGMVSAGSSVGEQFF.

The chain recombines TRBV28 with TRBJ2-2, with TRBD2 matching 8 bases. Per germline, CDR1 MDHEN and CDR2 SYDVKM. The length of the CDR3 is 18 residues. Unmatched junction bases numbered 8, after V lost 2 bases and J lost 0 bases. CDR3 DNA sequence: TGTGCCAGCAGTTTAAGGCGGGGGGCCTTCGCGAACACCGGGGAGCTGTTTTTT. This gives the protein CASSLRRGAFANTGELFF.

The V and J genes are TRBV4-2 and TRBJ1-4; tentative D call: TRBD1 (5 bases). Germline loops: CDR1 LGHNA, CDR2 YNFKEQ. Trimming pared 0 bases from V and 4 bases from J, leaving 9 bases between. The CDR3 is made up of 15 amino acids. CDR3 region: CASSQDDSRNEKLFF. The CDR3 region has the DNA TGTGCCAGCAGCCAAGACGACAGCCGTAATGAAAAACTGTTTTTT.

This chain's CDR3 is CASRVTGDYGYTF. The CDR3 coding sequence is TGTGCCAGTAGGGTTACAGGGGACTATGGCTACACCTTC. The chain couples TRBV19 to TRBJ1-2; 7 bases match TRBD1. Germline V gives CDR1 LNHDA, CDR2 SQIVND (reference sequence). Losses at the gene ends were 6 bases for V and 3 bases for J; bases not matched to a gene: 4. The CDR3 has 13 residues.

The chain employs TRBV19 and TRBJ1-5; D remains unclear. In germline, CDR1 is LNHDA, CDR2 SQIVND (reference sequence). CDR3 length equals 15 residues. The V end was cut by 5 bases, the J end by 2 bases, with 13 bases between. CDR3 residues: CASSPRGRGNQPQHF. The DNA for the CDR3 is TGTGCCAGTAGTCCCCGGGGAAGGGGCAATCAGCCCCAGCATTTT.